The 24 T cell receptor beta chains in this list originate from one sample, sequenced in a study of blood T cells in healthy people across ages. Next came a second PCR, run for about 7 to 12 cycles, which used a sample-barcoded 5' primer along with a J-beta primer mix. In TCRdb, the 5' RACE reads were re-called with MiXCR into one record per CDR3 protein. Here the sample spans roughly 2 million distinct CDR3 sequences, about 50% being singletons. Sequencing was carried out using blood. These TCRs come from a woman aged 40 to 50 in good health.

The chain carries TRBV18 and TRBJ2-5, with D unresolved. Trimming removed 6 bases at V and 0 bases at J, with 11 bases between. CDR1 and CDR2 from the germline V gene are KGHSH and LQKENI. CDR3 length equals 14 residues. This CDR3 reads CASSPVQHQETQYF. In DNA form, the CDR3 reads TGTGCCAGCTCTCCGGTACAGCACCAAGAGACCCAGTACTTC.

This sequence joins TRBV4-1 and TRBJ1-3; 8 bases map to TRBD1. V was pared by 3 bases and J by 8 bases, with 6 bases of the junction left unmatched. This CDR3 is built from 14 residues. The germline V gene has CDR1 MGHRA and CDR2 YSYEKL. CDR3 amino acids: CASSQPGQDYTIYF. The CDR3 nucleotides are TGCGCCAGCAGCCAGCCGGGACAGGACTACACCATATATTTT.

The genes are TRBV20-1 and TRBJ2-3; no firm D call. The CDR3 is 14 amino acids. Germline values: CDR1 DFQATT, CDR2 SNEGSKA (reference sequence). The ends were cut back, 6 bases at V and 0 bases at J, with 13 bases in the middle. In nucleotides, the CDR3 is TGCAGTGCCCCGGACGGGCGAAGCACAGATACGCAGTATTTT. Protein: CSAPDGRSTDTQYF.

This clonotype occurred a few times. This rearrangement joins TRBV2 to TRBJ2-1; D is unclear. The V end was cut by 3 bases, the J end by 2 bases, with 8 bases between. This CDR3 is 14 amino acids long. Germline V lookup: CDR1 SNHLY, CDR2 FYNNEI. The CDR3: CASSERQTYNEQFF. The CDR3 coding sequence is TGTGCCAGCAGTGAGCGGCAGACCTACAATGAGCAGTTCTTC.

V gene TRBV20-1 combines with J gene TRBJ2-5, with D tentatively TRBD1 or TRBD2 (7 bases each). Germline V gene lookup returns CDR1 DFQATT and CDR2 SNEGSKA (reference sequence). With 1 base removed from V and 4 bases from J, the gap between germline ends came to 16 bases. This CDR3 has 15 amino acids. The CDR3 DNA is TGCAGTGCTAGAGTCCAGGGGGGGGGGCGAGAGACCCAGTACTTC. This sequence encodes CSARVQGGGRETQYF.

This clonotype was observed a few times. The CDR3 coding sequence is TGTGCCAGCAGTGAGCGGGACAATGAGCAGTTCTTC. This sequence encodes CASSERDNEQFF. V gene TRBV28 combines with J gene TRBJ2-1; a weak D match, TRBD2 (6 bases). The CDR3 runs 12 residues. The germline V gene encodes CDR1 MDHEN and CDR2 SYDVKM. Trimming left V 5 bases short and J 5 bases short, with 7 bases between.

The chain recombines TRBV20-1 with TRBJ1-2; D ambiguous. V lost 0 bases to trimming and J lost 6 bases, with 17 bases between them. This CDR3 comprises 15 residues. Germline values: CDR1 DFQATT, CDR2 SNEGSKA (reference sequence). The CDR3, as DNA: TGCAGTGCTAGAGATTTTAGCGGCCTTGGTCATGGCTACACCTTC. This sequence encodes CSARDFSGLGHGYTF.

This clonotype was counted between two and nine times. This chain joins TRBV27 and TRBJ1-2; 9 positions match TRBD1. Looked up from germline, CDR1 is MNHEY and CDR2 is SMNVEV (reference sequence). V trimming: 0 bases; J trimming: 6 bases; junction bases outside the gene matches: 11. CDR3 length: 17 residues. The DNA of the CDR3 is TGTGCCAGCAGTTTATCGCATCCGGGACAGGGAGTGAATGGCTACACCTTC. Amino acid sequence: CASSLSHPGQGVNGYTF.

V and J are TRBV12-5 and TRBJ1-1; D is unclear. CDR3 length: 15 amino acids. The V end was cut by 0 bases, the J end by 4 bases, with 12 bases between. CDR1 and CDR2 from the germline V gene are LGHNT and FRNRAP. The CDR3 nucleotides read TGTGCTAGTGGTTTGGTAGGTGGAGGTCGCACTGAAGCTTTCTTT. Translation: CASGLVGGGRTEAFF.

The chain uses TRBV6-6 and TRBJ1-2; no firm D call. Germline loops: CDR1 MNHNY, CDR2 SVGAGI (reference sequence). The V and J ends lost 6 bases and 2 bases respectively, with 16 bases between them. The CDR3 covers 15 residues. The CDR3 is CASRIPSDTNYGYTF. CDR3 nucleotide sequence: TGTGCCAGCAGAATACCGTCCGATACAAACTATGGCTACACCTTC.

The chain recombines TRBV7-3 with TRBJ2-3; D perhaps matches TRBD1 (6 bases). Germline CDR1 SGHTA, CDR2 FQGTGA. The CDR3 has 16 amino acids. With 2 bases removed from V and 0 bases from J, the gap between germline ends came to 12 bases. The chain's CDR3 is CASSLGGSPSTDTQYF. CDR3 bases: TGTGCCAGCAGCTTAGGGGGCTCCCCTAGCACAGATACGCAGTATTTT.

The chain has TRBV29-1 and TRBJ2-3; 8 bases agree with TRBD1. CDR3 size: 12 residues. CDR1 and CDR2 from the germline V gene are SQVTM and ANQGSEA. With V trimmed by 8 bases and J by 6 bases, 7 bases remained unmatched. The CDR3 sequence: CSITGGGDTQYF. As DNA, the CDR3 is TGCAGCATTACAGGGGGTGGGGATACGCAGTATTTT.

The chain employs TRBV27 and TRBJ2-6; TRBD1 aligns across 7 bases. V trimming: 1 base; J trimming: 15 bases; junction bases outside the gene matches: 24. This CDR3 is 19 amino acids long. The germline V gene has CDR1 MNHEY and CDR2 SMNVEV (reference sequence). CDR3 in DNA: TGTGCCAGCAGTTTATATGGGACAGCCGTAGGCAGAGGGGGACCGACCCTGACTTTC. Its protein is CASSLYGTAVGRGGPTLTF.

V gene TRBV11-2 combines with J gene TRBJ1-6, with 7 bases aligning to TRBD1. Germline CDR1 reads SGHAT; CDR2 reads FQNNGV. Trimming took 4 bases from V and 7 from J; bases not matched to a gene: 7. The length of the CDR3 is 15 residues. In DNA, the CDR3 is TGTGCCAGCAGCTGGGCCGGGACAGAGAATTCACCCCTCCACTTT. It codes for CASSWAGTENSPLHF.

This clonotype was seen only a few times. The J gene is TRBJ2-1, the V gene TRBV6-2 or TRBV6-3; either TRBD1 or TRBD2 may supply D (5 bases each). Trimming took 6 bases from V and 8 from J, leaving 14 bases between them. The CDR3 sequence is 13 residues long. Germline CDR1 and CDR2: MNHEY and SVGEGT. This chain's CDR3 is CASSGTAGYEQFF. The CDR3 nucleotides are TGTGCCAGCAGCGGGACGGCGGGTTATGAGCAGTTCTTC.

J is TRBJ2-3 and V is TRBV5-1; 9 nucleotides agree with TRBD2. The CDR3 loop spans 17 amino acids. The V gene end was trimmed by 1 base and the J gene end by 3 bases; junction bases not matched to a gene: 9. CDR1 SGHRS and CDR2 YFSETQ come from the germline V gene. The DNA for the CDR3 is TGCGCCAGCAGCTTGACTGTCGGCGGGGGGGAGACAGATACGCAGTATTTT. This gives the protein CASSLTVGGGETDTQYF. Using reference TRBV5-1 and TRBJ2-3 for the parts outside the CDR3, the full variable domain is KAGVTQTPRYLIKTRGQQVTLSCSPISGHRSVSWYQQTPGQGLQFLFEYFSETQRNKGNFPGRFSGRQFSNSRSEMNVSTLELGDSALYLCASSLTVGGGETDTQYFGPGTRLTVL.

This clonotype was detected once. This chain's CDR3 is CASSRGLIISSTDTQYF. DNA of the CDR3: TGTGCCAGCAGCCGGGGACTAATCATTTCTAGCACAGATACGCAGTATTTT. The chain uses TRBV5-6 and TRBJ2-3; 7 bases agree with TRBD2. Germline trimming cut 4 bases from V and 0 bases from J; bases unmatched to any gene: 11. The CDR3 has 17 amino acids. Germline CDR1 reads SGHDT; CDR2 reads YYEEEE.

This clonotype was found many times. The rearrangement joins TRBV10-2 to TRBJ2-5; 10 bases align to TRBD1. The CDR3 spans 14 residues. V was clipped by 6 bases and J by 5 bases; unmatched bases: 6. The germline V gene has CDR1 WSHSY and CDR2 SAAADI. The CDR3 reads CASRRGQGVETQYF. In DNA form, the CDR3 reads TGCGCCAGCAGGAGAGGACAGGGGGTCGAGACCCAGTACTTC.

A few counts support this clonotype. The rearrangement uses TRBV29-1 and TRBJ1-2, with 9 positions matching TRBD1. Per the germline V gene, CDR1 is SQVTM and CDR2 is ANQGSEA. This CDR3 region has 12 residues. After removal of 5 bases from V and 6 bases from J, the junction contained 4 bases not matched to a gene. The CDR3 nucleotides are TGCAGCGTTTCCGGGACAGGGCATGGCTACACCTTC. It is translated as CSVSGTGHGYTF.

The chain carries TRBV29-1 and TRBJ2-5; D is ambiguous. Near its end, the DNA agrees better with TRBJ2-7, so the J call may be wrong. This CDR3 is built from 12 residues. Germline assignment: CDR1 SQVTM and CDR2 ANQGSEA. This CDR3 is CSVSDLNAEQYF. In nucleotides, the CDR3 is TGCAGCGTGTCGGACCTGAACGCCGAGCAGTACTTC.

This clonotype has a single count. Here the CDR3 reads CASSLVSGANNEQYF. Here the CDR3 DNA reads TGCGCCAGCAGCTTGGTGTCGGGGGCGAACAATGAGCAGTACTTC. The chain employs TRBV5-1 and TRBJ2-7, with D perhaps assigned TRBD1 or TRBD2 (6 bases each). The germline CDR1 and CDR2 sequences are SGHRS and YFSETQ. The CDR3 runs 15 residues. Between the trimmed V and J ends, which lost 0 bases and 7 bases, there was a span of 17 bases.

The chain has TRBV28 and TRBJ1-2; D not certain. V was clipped by 8 bases and J by 0 bases, with 10 bases between them. In germline, CDR1 is MDHEN, CDR2 SYDVKM. The CDR3 loop spans 13 amino acids. The CDR3 sequence is CASGPPANYGYTF. The CDR3 bases are TGTGCCAGCGGTCCCCCTGCTAACTATGGCTACACCTTC.

This clonotype was counted only a few times. The gene calls are TRBV4-1 and TRBJ1-6; TRBD1 might be the D (6 bases). Trimming left V 1 base short and J 8 bases short, with 9 bases between. CDR3 size: 14 residues. Per the germline V gene, CDR1 is MGHRA and CDR2 is YSYEKL. In DNA form, the CDR3 reads TGCGCCAGCAGCCAAGTAAACAGGGATTCACCCCTCCACTTT. Its translation: CASSQVNRDSPLHF.

This chain links TRBV4-3 with TRBJ1-1, with D hard to call. Germline loops: CDR1 LGHNA, CDR2 YSLEER. This CDR3 is built from 14 residues. Trimming took off 2 bases at V and 3 bases at J, with 10 bases between the two ends. The CDR3 nucleotides read TGCGCCAGCAGCCAACTAACAGTGGACACTGAAGCTTTCTTT. Protein product: CASSQLTVDTEAFF.